This note documents a single TCR beta chain sequence. The antigen remains unidentified. Germline CDR1 is SNHLY and CDR2 is FYNNEI. This CDR3 has 15 residues. Trimming removed 3 bases from V and 8 bases from J; junction bases left unmatched: 7. Samples came from healthy bone marrow donors. This entry belongs to a study of cytomegalovirus exposure and HLA in healthy donors. Regarding the study as a whole: An analysis that was carried out later associated approximately 17,000 TCR beta sequences with HLA alleles at 0.05 false discovery rate. Some V segments, including TRBV6-2 and TRBV6-3, were excluded as indistinguishable.

The PCR made use of 60 Vbeta and 13 Jbeta primers. Generated by immunoSEQ multiplex PCR, the TCRdb table keeps only in-frame clones and is missing some. The sample lists 140,000 to 150,000 clones, less than 9.5% occurring once. The receptor was isolated from a male donor in good health and CMV-seronegative. Sequenced sample: PBMCs. The chain carries TRBV2 and TRBJ2-1; TRBD2 agrees at 10 bases. The CDR3 region is CASSEVAGGIHEQFF. The CDR3 DNA reads as TGTGCCAGCAGTGAGGTAGCGGGAGGTATTCATGAGCAGTTCTTC. Together with reference TRBV2 and TRBJ2-1, the CDR3 gives the full variable domain: EPEVTQTPSHQVTQMGQEVILRCVPISNHLYFYWYRQILGQKVEFLVSFYNNEISEKSEIFDDQFSVERPDGSNFTLKIRSTKLEDSAMYFCASSEVAGGIHEQFFGPGTRLTVL.